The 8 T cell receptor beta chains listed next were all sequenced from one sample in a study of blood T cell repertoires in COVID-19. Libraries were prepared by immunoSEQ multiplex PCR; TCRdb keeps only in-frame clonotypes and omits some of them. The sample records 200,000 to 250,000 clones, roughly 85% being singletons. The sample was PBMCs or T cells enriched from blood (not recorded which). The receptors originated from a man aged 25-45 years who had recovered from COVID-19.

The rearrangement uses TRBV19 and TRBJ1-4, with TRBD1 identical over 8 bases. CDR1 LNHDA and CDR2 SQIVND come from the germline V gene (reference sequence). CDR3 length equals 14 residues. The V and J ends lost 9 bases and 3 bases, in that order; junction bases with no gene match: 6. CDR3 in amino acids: CASADRGANEKLFF. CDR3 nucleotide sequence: TGTGCCAGCGCCGACAGGGGTGCTAATGAAAAACTGTTTTTT. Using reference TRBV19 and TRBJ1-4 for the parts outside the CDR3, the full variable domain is DGGITQSPKYLFRKEGQNVTLSCEQNLNHDAMYWYRQDPGQGLRLIYYSQIVNDFQKGDIAEGYSVSREKKESFPLTVTSAQKNPTAFYLCASADRGANEKLFFGSGTQLSVL.

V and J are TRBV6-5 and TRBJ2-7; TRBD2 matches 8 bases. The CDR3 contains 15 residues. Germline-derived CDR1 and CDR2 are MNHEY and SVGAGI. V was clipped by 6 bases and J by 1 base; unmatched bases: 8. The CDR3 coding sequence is TGTGCCAGCAGACCCCCGGGGGGGGGATCCTACGAGCAGTACTTC. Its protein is CASRPPGGGSYEQYF.

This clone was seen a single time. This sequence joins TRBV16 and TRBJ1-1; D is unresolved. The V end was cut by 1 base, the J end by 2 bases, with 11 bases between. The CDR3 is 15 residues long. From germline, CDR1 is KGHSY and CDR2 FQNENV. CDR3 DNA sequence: TGTGCCAGCAGCCAATGGGCAGGATCTAACACTGAAGCTTTCTTT. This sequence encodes CASSQWAGSNTEAFF.

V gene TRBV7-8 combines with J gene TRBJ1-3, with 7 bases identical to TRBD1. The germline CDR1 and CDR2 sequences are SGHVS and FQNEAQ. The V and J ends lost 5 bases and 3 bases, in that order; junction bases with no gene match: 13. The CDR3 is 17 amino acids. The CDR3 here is CASSVTGTDSLGNTIYF. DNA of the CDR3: TGTGCCAGCAGCGTTACCGGGACAGATTCTCTTGGAAACACCATATATTTT. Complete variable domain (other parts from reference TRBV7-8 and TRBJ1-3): GAGVSQSPRYKVAKRGQDVALRCDPISGHVSLFWYQQALGQGPEFLTYFQNEAQLDKSGLPSDRFFAERPEGSVSTLKIQRTQQEDSAVYLCASSVTGTDSLGNTIYFGEGSWLTVV.

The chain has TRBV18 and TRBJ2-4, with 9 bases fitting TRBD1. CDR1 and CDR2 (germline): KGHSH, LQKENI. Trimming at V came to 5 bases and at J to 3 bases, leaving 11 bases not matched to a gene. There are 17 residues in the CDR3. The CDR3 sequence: CASSLGQGGVDKNIQYF. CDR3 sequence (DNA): TGTGCCAGCTCATTGGGACAGGGTGGCGTGGACAAAAACATTCAGTACTTC.

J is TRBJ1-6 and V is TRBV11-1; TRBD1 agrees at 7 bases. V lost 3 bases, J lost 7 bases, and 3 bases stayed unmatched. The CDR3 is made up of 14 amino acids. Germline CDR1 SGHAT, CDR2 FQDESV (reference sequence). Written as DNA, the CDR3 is TGTGCCAGCAGCTTCAGACAGGGCAATTCACCCCTCCACTTT. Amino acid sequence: CASSFRQGNSPLHF.

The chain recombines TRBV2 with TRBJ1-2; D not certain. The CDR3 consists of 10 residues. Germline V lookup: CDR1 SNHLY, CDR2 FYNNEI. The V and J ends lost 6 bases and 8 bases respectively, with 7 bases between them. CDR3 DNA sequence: TGTGCCAGCAGAGCCCTCGGCTACACCTTC. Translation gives CASRALGYTF.

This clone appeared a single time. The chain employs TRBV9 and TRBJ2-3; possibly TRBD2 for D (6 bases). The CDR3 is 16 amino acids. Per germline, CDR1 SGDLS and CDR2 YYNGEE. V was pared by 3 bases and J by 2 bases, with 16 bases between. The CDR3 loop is CASSASGTPDTDTQYF. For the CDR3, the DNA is TGTGCCAGCAGCGCATCCGGGACTCCTGACACAGATACGCAGTATTTT.